What follows are 22 T cell receptor beta chains derived from one specimen sequenced in a study of blood T cells in healthy people across ages. A sample-barcoded 5' primer and a J-beta primer mix were used in a second PCR of about 7 to 11 cycles. MiXCR was run by TCRdb on the 5' RACE reads, yielding one entry per CDR3 protein. The table lists some 880,000 distinct CDR3 sequences, 35% to 40% of them singletons. The sample consisted of blood. These TCRs come from a man between 18 and 35 years old in good health.

In this sample, this clonotype turned up many times. V and J are TRBV9 and TRBJ2-1, with D hard to call. The germline V gene has CDR1 SGDLS and CDR2 YYNGEE. V was pared by 0 bases and J by 0 bases, with 10 bases between. This CDR3 is 16 amino acids long. The chain's CDR3 is CASSVDFISSYNEQFF. Here the CDR3 DNA reads TGTGCCAGCAGCGTAGACTTCATCAGCTCCTACAATGAGCAGTTCTTC. The full variable domain, completed using reference TRBV9 and TRBJ2-1, is DSGVTQTPKHLITATGQRVTLRCSPRSGDLSVYWYQQSLDQGLQFLIQYYNGEERAKGNILERFSAQQFPDLHSELNLSSLELGDSALYFCASSVDFISSYNEQFFGPGTRLTVL.

This clonotype was recorded many times. The chain has TRBV20-1 and TRBJ2-3; TRBD2 matches at 15 bases. Germline assignment: CDR1 DFQATT and CDR2 SNEGSKA (reference sequence). V lost 4 bases, J lost 3 bases, and 5 bases stayed unmatched. This CDR3 has 16 residues. In DNA form, the CDR3 reads TGCAGTGCTACCGTGGGACTAGCGGGGGGAACAGATACGCAGTATTTT. This sequence encodes CSATVGLAGGTDTQYF.

In its sample, this clonotype was seen many times. This sequence joins TRBV20-1 and TRBJ2-5; the match to TRBD1 covers 8 bases. Losses at the gene ends were 2 bases for V and 7 bases for J; bases not matched to a gene: 9. The germline V gene encodes CDR1 DFQATT and CDR2 SNEGSKA (reference sequence). The CDR3 extends over 14 amino acids. CDR3 sequence (DNA): TGCAGTGCTAGACCGGACAGGGAATACGGGACCCAGTACTTC. It codes for CSARPDREYGTQYF.

This clonotype was seen a single time. This chain joins TRBV20-1 and TRBJ2-1; TRBD1 matches 7 bases. Germline CDR1 and CDR2: DFQATT and SNEGSKA (reference sequence). With V trimmed by 7 bases and J by 8 bases, 8 bases remained unmatched. The CDR3 length is 12 residues. CDR3 protein: CSVPGQAHEQFF. CDR3 nucleotide sequence: TGCAGTGTTCCCGGACAGGCCCATGAGCAGTTCTTC.

This chain uses TRBV20-1 with TRBJ1-5; TRBD1 is a possible D gene (6 bases). Trimming pared 0 bases from V and 2 bases from J, leaving 11 bases between. This CDR3 region has 15 residues. CDR1 DFQATT and CDR2 SNEGSKA come from the germline V gene (reference sequence). CDR3 DNA sequence: TGCAGTGCTAGAGATCGGACAGTAGGCAATCAGCCCCAGCATTTT. Translated, it gives CSARDRTVGNQPQHF.

This clonotype was counted a few times. V gene TRBV28 combines with J gene TRBJ1-1; the D gene is possibly TRBD1 (5 bases). Germline CDR1 reads MDHEN; CDR2 reads SYDVKM. Trimming took 6 bases from V and 1 from J, leaving 18 bases between them. CDR3 length: 16 residues. CDR3 loop: CASSPPAGYRNTEAFF. For the CDR3, the DNA is TGTGCCAGCAGCCCACCCGCAGGGTATCGGAACACTGAAGCTTTCTTT.

The V call is TRBV5-6, the J call TRBJ2-5; 8 nucleotides align to TRBD1. The ends lost 4 bases at V and 3 bases at J; junction bases unmatched: 5. Per germline, CDR1 SGHDT and CDR2 YYEEEE. This CDR3 region has 14 residues. CDR3 bases: TGTGCCAGCAGCCGACAGGACAGGGAAGAGACCCAGTACTTC. This gives the protein CASSRQDREETQYF.

In its sample, this clonotype was seen a few times. V usage is TRBV4-3 and J usage is TRBJ2-1, with D hard to call. Germline values: CDR1 LGHNA, CDR2 YSLEER. CDR3 length equals 14 residues. Deletions cut 0 bases from V and 4 bases from J, with 7 bases between. CDR3 DNA: TGCGCCAGCAGCCAAGAATTCGAATACAATGAGCAGTTCTTC. As protein: CASSQEFEYNEQFF.

The chain couples TRBV9 to TRBJ2-5, with D possibly being TRBD2 (5 bases). The J call may be mistaken, given a closer DNA end match to TRBJ2-7. Per germline, CDR1 SGDLS and CDR2 YYNGEE. The CDR3 loop spans 15 amino acids. The CDR3 reads CASSTRTGGVDEQYF. The CDR3 coding sequence is TGTGCCAGCAGCACTCGGACTGGCGGCGTTGACGAGCAGTACTTC.

This chain links TRBV20-1 with TRBJ2-5, with D maybe TRBD2 (5 bases). CDR1 and CDR2 (germline): DFQATT, SNEGSKA (reference sequence). With 4 bases removed from V and 1 base from J, the gap between germline ends came to 16 bases. CDR3 size: 15 residues. CDR3 sequence reads: CSAKPIGILQETQYF. The CDR3 nucleotides are TGCAGTGCTAAACCTATCGGGATCCTCCAAGAGACCCAGTACTTC.

This clonotype was seen a few times. The chain links TRBV15 to TRBJ1-1; no definite D call. Germline CDR1 reads LNHNV; CDR2 reads YYDKDF (reference sequence). The CDR3 is 15 residues long. V lost 0 bases, J lost 4 bases, and 12 bases lay in between. The CDR3 bases are TGTGCCACCAGCAGAGATCAGAGGGATGGCACTGAAGCTTTCTTT. Residues: CATSRDQRDGTEAFF.

This chain uses TRBV24-1 with TRBJ2-2, with unresolved D. The V and J ends lost 4 bases and 8 bases respectively, with 1 base between them. The CDR3 covers 10 residues. Germline V gene data show CDR1 as KGHDR and CDR2 as SFDVKD. The CDR3 reads CATSEGELFF. CDR3 DNA sequence: TGTGCCACCAGTGAAGGGGAGCTGTTTTTT.

The chain combines TRBV4-3 with TRBJ1-2; TRBD1 matches 8 bases. CDR3 length: 16 residues. Per the germline V gene, CDR1 is LGHNA and CDR2 is YSLEER. With 0 bases clipped from V and 5 bases from J, the junction kept 8 bases outside the gene matches. DNA for the CDR3: TGCGCCAGCAGCCAAGAAAAGACAGGGGTCTGGTATGGCTACACCTTC. Its translation is CASSQEKTGVWYGYTF.

Ten or more counts support this clonotype. This chain uses TRBV10-3 with TRBJ2-4; TRBD1 aligns across 9 bases. Unmatched junction bases numbered 7, after V lost 10 bases and J lost 0 bases. The CDR3 is 15 residues long. CDR1 is ENHRY and CDR2 is SYGVKD in the germline V gene. CDR3 in amino acids: CATGQGLIAKNIQYF. DNA for the CDR3: TGTGCCACGGGACAGGGCCTGATAGCCAAAAACATTCAGTACTTC.

This clonotype was seen many times. This sequence joins TRBV6-6 and TRBJ2-3; no clear D. V was pared by 4 bases and J by 0 bases, with 8 bases between. CDR1 is MNHNY and CDR2 is SVGAGI in the germline V gene (reference sequence). The CDR3 is 14 residues long. CDR3 amino acids: CASSLVTSTDTQYF. CDR3 sequence (DNA): TGTGCCAGCAGTTTGGTAACTAGCACAGATACGCAGTATTTT.

This chain links TRBV5-1 with TRBJ2-5, with D possibly matching TRBD1 (6 bases). Germline CDR1 reads SGHRS; CDR2 reads YFSETQ. The CDR3 spans 14 residues. Trimming cost V 7 bases and J 4 bases, with 17 bases left between them. The CDR3 spells CASGVAGDGETQYF. The DNA of the CDR3 is TGCGCCAGCGGGGTGGCAGGGGACGGAGAGACCCAGTACTTC.

This clonotype came up many times. Relative to the germline gene, one junction end is altered; a read error may explain this. This chain joins TRBV5-1 and TRBJ2-3; 12 nucleotides match TRBD2. Germline V gives CDR1 SGHRS, CDR2 YFSETQ. This CDR3 is 15 amino acids long. The CDR3 reads CASSSTSGGTDTQYF. The CDR3 DNA is TGTGCCAGCAGTTCGACTAGCGGGGGAACAGATACGCAGTATTTT.

A word on this clonotype: An end of the junction does not agree with germline; a read error may underlie this. The chain employs TRBV2 and TRBJ2-7; D is tentatively TRBD1 or TRBD2 (5 bases each). This CDR3 is built from 15 residues. Germline CDR1 and CDR2: SNHLY and FYNNEI. The DNA of the CDR3 is TGTGCCAGCAATGAAGGGACGGTGGATTCCTACGAGCAGTACTTC. Protein: CASNEGTVDSYEQYF.

This rearrangement joins TRBV29-1 to TRBJ2-7, with no clear D. The better agreement between TRBJ2-5 and the DNA end casts doubt on the J call. CDR1 is SQVTM, CDR2 ANQGSEA, per germline. The CDR3 sequence is 13 residues long. The DNA of the CDR3 is TGCAGCGCTCCGTCTGGTGTCTCGGGGACCCAGTACTTC. Protein: CSAPSGVSGTQYF.

This clonotype was observed a few times. The chain combines TRBV7-2 with TRBJ1-1; D gene unclear. Germline assignment: CDR1 SGHTA and CDR2 FQGNSA. The length of the CDR3 is 15 residues. The germline V and J ends were trimmed by 1 base and 1 base, with 10 bases remaining between them. As DNA, the CDR3 is TGTGCCAGCAGCTTAGAGGTACAGAGGAACACTGAAGCTTTCTTT. Protein product: CASSLEVQRNTEAFF. The full variable domain, with the rest looked up from reference TRBV7-2 and TRBJ1-1, is GAGVSQSPSNKVTEKGKDVELRCDPISGHTALYWYRQSLGQGLEFLIYFQGNSAPDKSGLPSDRFSAERTGGSVSTLTIQRTQQEDSAVYLCASSLEVQRNTEAFFGQGTRLTVV.

Only a few counts were recorded for this clonotype. The V call is TRBV5-6, the J call TRBJ2-2; the match to TRBD1 covers 7 bases. V lost 2 bases and J lost 7; bases outside the gene matches: 5. The CDR3 loop spans 14 amino acids. In germline, CDR1 is SGHDT, CDR2 YYEEEE. CDR3 residues: CASSLRQGIGELFF. Written as DNA, the CDR3 is TGTGCCAGCAGCTTAAGACAGGGTATCGGGGAGCTGTTTTTT.

The V gene is TRBV20-1, the J gene TRBJ2-2, with 7 bases lining up with TRBD2. Germline CDR1 is DFQATT and CDR2 is SNEGSKA (reference sequence). Trimming took 5 bases from V and 5 from J; bases not matched to a gene: 8. The CDR3 totals 14 residues. The CDR3 spells CSAALAAGTGELFF. CDR3 nucleotides: TGCAGTGCTGCCCTCGCAGCGGGAACCGGGGAGCTGTTTTTT.